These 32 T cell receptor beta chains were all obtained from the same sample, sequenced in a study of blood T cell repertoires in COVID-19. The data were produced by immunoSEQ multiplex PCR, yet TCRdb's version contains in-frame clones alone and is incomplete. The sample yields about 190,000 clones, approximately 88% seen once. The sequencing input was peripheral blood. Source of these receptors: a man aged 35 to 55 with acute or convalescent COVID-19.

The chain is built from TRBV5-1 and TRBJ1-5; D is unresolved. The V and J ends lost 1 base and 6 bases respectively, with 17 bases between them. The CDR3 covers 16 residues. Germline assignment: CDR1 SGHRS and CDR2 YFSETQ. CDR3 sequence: CASSLSGSELGQPQHF. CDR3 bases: TGCGCCAGCAGCTTGTCTGGCAGCGAACTCGGTCAGCCCCAGCATTTT. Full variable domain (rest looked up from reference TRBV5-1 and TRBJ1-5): KAGVTQTPRYLIKTRGQQVTLSCSPISGHRSVSWYQQTPGQGLQFLFEYFSETQRNKGNFPGRFSGRQFSNSRSEMNVSTLELGDSALYLCASSLSGSELGQPQHFGDGTRLSIL.

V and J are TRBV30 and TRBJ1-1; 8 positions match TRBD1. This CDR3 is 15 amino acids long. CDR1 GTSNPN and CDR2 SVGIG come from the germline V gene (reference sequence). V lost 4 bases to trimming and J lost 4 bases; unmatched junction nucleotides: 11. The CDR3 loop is CAWNPGGARSTEAFF. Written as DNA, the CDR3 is TGTGCCTGGAATCCAGGGGGCGCGAGGAGCACTGAAGCTTTCTTT.

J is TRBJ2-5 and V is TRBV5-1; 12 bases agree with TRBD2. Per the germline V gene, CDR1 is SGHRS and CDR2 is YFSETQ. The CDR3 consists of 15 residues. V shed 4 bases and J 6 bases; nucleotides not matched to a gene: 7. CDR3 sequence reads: CASSETSGGAKTQYF. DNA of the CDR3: TGCGCCAGCAGCGAGACTAGCGGGGGAGCGAAGACCCAGTACTTC.

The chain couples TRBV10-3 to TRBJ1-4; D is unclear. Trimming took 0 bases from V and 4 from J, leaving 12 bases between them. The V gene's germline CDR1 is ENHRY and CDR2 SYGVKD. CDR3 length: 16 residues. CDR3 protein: CAISESSVRINEKLFF. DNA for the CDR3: TGTGCCATCAGTGAGTCGTCGGTGAGGATTAATGAAAAACTGTTTTTT.

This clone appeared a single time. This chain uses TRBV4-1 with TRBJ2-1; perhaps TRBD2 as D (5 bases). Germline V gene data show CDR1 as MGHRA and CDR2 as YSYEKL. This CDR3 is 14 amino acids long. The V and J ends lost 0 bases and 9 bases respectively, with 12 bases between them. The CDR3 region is CASSQEREISEQFF. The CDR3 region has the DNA TGCGCCAGCAGCCAAGAGAGGGAGATAAGTGAGCAGTTCTTC.

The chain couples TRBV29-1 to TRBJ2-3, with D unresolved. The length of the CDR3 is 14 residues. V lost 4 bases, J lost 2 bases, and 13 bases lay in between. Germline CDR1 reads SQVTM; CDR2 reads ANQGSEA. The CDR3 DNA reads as TGCAGCGTTGTAGGTAGAGGAGCCACAGATACGCAGTATTTT. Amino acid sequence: CSVVGRGATDTQYF.

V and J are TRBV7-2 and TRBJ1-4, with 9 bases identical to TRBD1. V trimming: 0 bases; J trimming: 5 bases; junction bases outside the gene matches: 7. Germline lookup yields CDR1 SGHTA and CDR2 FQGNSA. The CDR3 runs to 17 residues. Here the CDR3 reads CASSLARTGVRNEKLFF. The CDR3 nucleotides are TGTGCCAGCAGCTTAGCGCGGACAGGGGTTCGGAATGAAAAACTGTTTTTT.

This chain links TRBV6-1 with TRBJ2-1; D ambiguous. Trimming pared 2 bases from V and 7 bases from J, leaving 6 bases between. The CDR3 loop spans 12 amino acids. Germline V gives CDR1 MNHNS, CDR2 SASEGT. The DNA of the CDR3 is TGTGCCAGCAGTGAACGGTTAAATGAGCAGTTCTTC. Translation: CASSERLNEQFF.

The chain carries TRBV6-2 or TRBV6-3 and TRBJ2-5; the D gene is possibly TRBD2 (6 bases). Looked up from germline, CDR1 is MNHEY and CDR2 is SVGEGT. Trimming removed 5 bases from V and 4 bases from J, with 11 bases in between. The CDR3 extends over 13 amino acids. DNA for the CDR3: TGTGCCAGCAGTCGCGGGGTTGGAGAGACCCAGTACTTC. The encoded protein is CASSRGVGETQYF.

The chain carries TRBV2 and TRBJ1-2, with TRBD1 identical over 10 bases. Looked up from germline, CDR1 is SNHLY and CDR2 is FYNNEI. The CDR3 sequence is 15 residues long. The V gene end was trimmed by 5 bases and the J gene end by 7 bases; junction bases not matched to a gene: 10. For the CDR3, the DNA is TGTGCCAGCAGTTTCTTAGGACAGGGGGGTAGTGGCTACACCTTC. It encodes CASSFLGQGGSGYTF.

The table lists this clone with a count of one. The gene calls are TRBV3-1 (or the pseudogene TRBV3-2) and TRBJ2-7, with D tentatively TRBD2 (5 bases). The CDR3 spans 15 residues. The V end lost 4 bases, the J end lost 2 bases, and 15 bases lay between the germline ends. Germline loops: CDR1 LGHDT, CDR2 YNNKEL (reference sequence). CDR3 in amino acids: CASSPIPGSAYEQYF. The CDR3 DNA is TGTGCCAGCAGCCCTATCCCGGGGTCCGCCTACGAGCAGTACTTC.

The CDR3 loop is CASSLALAGVRETQYF. The CDR3 nucleotides are TGCGCCAGCAGCTTGGCCCTAGCGGGGGTTCGGGAGACCCAGTACTTC. The V gene is TRBV5-1, the J gene TRBJ2-5; 10 positions match TRBD2. Trimming cost V 0 bases and J 5 bases; bases outside gene matches: 7. The germline gives CDR1 SGHRS, CDR2 YFSETQ. The CDR3 extends over 16 amino acids. The whole variable domain, remainder taken from reference TRBV5-1 and TRBJ2-5, is KAGVTQTPRYLIKTRGQQVTLSCSPISGHRSVSWYQQTPGQGLQFLFEYFSETQRNKGNFPGRFSGRQFSNSRSEMNVSTLELGDSALYLCASSLALAGVRETQYFGPGTRLLVL.

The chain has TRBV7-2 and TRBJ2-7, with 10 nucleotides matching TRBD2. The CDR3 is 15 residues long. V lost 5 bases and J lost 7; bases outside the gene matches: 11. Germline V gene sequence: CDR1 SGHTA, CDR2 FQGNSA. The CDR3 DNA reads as TGTGCCAGCAGCCCCCTGCTAGCGGGGGCGAGAGAGCAGTACTTC. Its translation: CASSPLLAGAREQYF.

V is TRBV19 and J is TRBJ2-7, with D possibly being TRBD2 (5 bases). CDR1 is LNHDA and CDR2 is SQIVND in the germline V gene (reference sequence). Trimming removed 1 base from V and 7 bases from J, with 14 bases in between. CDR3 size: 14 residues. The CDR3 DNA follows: TGTGCCAGTAGTATAGGGAGGACCGCTCGGGAGCAGTACTTC. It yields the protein CASSIGRTAREQYF.

The chain's CDR3 is CASSAYYRVRNEQFF. CDR3 DNA sequence: TGCGCCAGCAGCGCCTACTACAGGGTACGAAATGAGCAGTTCTTC. This chain links TRBV5-1 with TRBJ2-1; maybe TRBD1 (6 bases). This CDR3 comprises 15 residues. Germline CDR1 and CDR2: SGHRS and YFSETQ. Trimming pared 4 bases from V and 7 bases from J, leaving 18 bases between.

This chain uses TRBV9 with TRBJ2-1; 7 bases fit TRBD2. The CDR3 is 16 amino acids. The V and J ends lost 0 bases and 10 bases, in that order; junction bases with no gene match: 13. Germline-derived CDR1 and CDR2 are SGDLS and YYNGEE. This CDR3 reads CASSVGKRDQRQEQFF. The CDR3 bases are TGTGCCAGCAGCGTAGGGAAGCGGGATCAAAGACAGGAGCAGTTCTTC.

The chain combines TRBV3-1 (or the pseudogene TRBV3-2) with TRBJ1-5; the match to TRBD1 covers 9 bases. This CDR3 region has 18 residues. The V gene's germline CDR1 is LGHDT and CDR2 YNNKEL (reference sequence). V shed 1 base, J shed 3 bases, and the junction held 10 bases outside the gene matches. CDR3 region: CASSQGLGQGTSNQPQHF. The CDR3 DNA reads TGTGCCAGCAGCCAAGGATTAGGACAGGGGACTTCCAATCAGCCCCAGCATTTT.

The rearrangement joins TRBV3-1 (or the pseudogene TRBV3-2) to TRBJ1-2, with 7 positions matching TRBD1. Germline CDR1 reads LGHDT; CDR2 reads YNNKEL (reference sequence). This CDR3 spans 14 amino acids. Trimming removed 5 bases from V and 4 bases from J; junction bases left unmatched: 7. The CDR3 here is CASSVKGQSYGYTF. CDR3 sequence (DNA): TGTGCCAGCAGCGTAAAGGGACAGAGCTATGGCTACACCTTC.

CDR3 residues: CASSLRRTGTDEQYF. As DNA, the CDR3 is TGTGCCAGCTCCCTGAGGAGGACAGGGACGGACGAGCAGTACTTC. The V gene is TRBV18, the J gene TRBJ2-7, with 8 bases matching TRBD1. The CDR3 extends over 15 amino acids. J lost 5 bases, V lost 6 bases, and 12 bases had no gene match. CDR1 is KGHSH and CDR2 is LQKENI in the germline V gene.

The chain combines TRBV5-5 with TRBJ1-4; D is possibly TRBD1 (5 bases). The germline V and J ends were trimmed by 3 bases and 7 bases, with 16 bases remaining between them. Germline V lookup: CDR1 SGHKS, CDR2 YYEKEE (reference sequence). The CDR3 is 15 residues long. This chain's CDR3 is CASSSGGERTEKLFF. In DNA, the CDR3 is TGTGCCAGCAGCTCCGGAGGGGAGAGGACTGAAAAACTGTTTTTT.

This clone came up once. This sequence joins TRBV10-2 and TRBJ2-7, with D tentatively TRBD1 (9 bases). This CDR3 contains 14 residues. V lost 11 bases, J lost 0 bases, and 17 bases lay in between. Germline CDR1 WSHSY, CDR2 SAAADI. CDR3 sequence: CAAGRDRASYEQYF. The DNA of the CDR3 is TGCGCCGCCGGGAGGGACAGGGCCTCCTACGAGCAGTACTTC.

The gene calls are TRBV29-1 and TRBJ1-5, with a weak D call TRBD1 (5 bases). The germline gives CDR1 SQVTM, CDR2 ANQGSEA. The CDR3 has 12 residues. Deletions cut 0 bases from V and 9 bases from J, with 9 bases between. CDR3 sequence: CSVEDGGGPQHF. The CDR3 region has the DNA TGCAGCGTTGAAGATGGGGGGGGGCCCCAGCATTTT.

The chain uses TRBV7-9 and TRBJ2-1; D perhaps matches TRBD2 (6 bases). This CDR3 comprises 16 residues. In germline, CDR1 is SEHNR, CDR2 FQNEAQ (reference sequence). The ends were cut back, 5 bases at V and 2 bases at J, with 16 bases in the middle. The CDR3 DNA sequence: TGTGCCAGCAGCCCTACCCGGGGCGGGACCTACAATGAGCAGTTCTTC. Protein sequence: CASSPTRGGTYNEQFF.

CDR3 in amino acids: CSAFFSDTQYF. The CDR3 DNA sequence: TGCAGTGCTTTCTTTTCTGATACGCAGTATTTT. The V call is TRBV20-1, the J call TRBJ2-3, with D hard to call. Trimming stripped 5 bases from V and 6 bases from J, with 9 bases between. Germline V gene data show CDR1 as DFQATT and CDR2 as SNEGSKA (reference sequence). The CDR3 length is 11 residues.

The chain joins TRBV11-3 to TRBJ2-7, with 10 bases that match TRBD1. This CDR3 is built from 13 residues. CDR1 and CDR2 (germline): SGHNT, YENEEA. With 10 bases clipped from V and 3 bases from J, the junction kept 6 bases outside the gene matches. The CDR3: CAIRGTGDYEQYF. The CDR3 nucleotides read TGTGCCATAAGGGGGACAGGGGACTACGAGCAGTACTTC.

For the CDR3, the DNA is TGTGCCAGCAGCTCACCGGGACTAGCGGAACCCTACGAGCAGTACTTC. Translating gives CASSSPGLAEPYEQYF. The chain combines TRBV7-9 with TRBJ2-7; 11 bases are a match to TRBD2. In germline, CDR1 is SEHNR, CDR2 FQNEAQ (reference sequence). V was clipped by 4 bases and J by 2 bases; unmatched bases: 7. This CDR3 region has 16 residues.

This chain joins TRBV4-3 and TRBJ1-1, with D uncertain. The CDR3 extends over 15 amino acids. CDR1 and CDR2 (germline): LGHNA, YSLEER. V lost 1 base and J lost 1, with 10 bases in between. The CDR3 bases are TGCGCCAGCAGCCAAGTGGGCTTGACGAACACTGAAGCTTTCTTT. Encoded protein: CASSQVGLTNTEAFF.

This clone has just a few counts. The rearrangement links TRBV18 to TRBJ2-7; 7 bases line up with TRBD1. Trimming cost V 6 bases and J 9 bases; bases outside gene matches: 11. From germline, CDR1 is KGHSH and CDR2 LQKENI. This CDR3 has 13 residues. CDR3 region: CASSVDPGQRQYF. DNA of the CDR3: TGTGCCAGCTCTGTAGACCCGGGACAGCGGCAGTACTTC.

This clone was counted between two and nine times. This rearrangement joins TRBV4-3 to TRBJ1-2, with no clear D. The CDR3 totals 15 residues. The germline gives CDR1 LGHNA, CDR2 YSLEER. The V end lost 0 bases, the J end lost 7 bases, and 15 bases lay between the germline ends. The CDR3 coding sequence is TGCGCCAGCAGCCAAGACTCATCCGGGATCCTTGGCTACACCTTC. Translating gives CASSQDSSGILGYTF.

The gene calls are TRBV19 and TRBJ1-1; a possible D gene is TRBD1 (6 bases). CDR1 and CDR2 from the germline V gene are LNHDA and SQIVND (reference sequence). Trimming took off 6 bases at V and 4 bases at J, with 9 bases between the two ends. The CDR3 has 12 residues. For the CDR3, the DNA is TGTGCCAGTAGCCTGACAGGCACTGAAGCTTTCTTT. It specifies CASSLTGTEAFF.

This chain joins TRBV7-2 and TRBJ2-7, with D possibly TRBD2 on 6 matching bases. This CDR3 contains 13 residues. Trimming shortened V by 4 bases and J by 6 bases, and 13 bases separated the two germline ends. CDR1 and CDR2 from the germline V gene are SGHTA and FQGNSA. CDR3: CASSSSRGGEQYF. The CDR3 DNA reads TGTGCCAGCAGCTCCTCCCGGGGAGGCGAGCAGTACTTC.

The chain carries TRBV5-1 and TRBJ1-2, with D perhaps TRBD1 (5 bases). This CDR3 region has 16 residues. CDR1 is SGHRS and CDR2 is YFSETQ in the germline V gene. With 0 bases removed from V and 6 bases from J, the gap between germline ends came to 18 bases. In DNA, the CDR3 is TGCGCCAGCAGCTTGGAAAGTGGAGGGGATTATGATGGCTACACCTTC. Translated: CASSLESGGDYDGYTF. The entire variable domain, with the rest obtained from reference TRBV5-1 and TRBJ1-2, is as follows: KAGVTQTPRYLIKTRGQQVTLSCSPISGHRSVSWYQQTPGQGLQFLFEYFSETQRNKGNFPGRFSGRQFSNSRSEMNVSTLELGDSALYLCASSLESGGDYDGYTFGSGTRLTVV.